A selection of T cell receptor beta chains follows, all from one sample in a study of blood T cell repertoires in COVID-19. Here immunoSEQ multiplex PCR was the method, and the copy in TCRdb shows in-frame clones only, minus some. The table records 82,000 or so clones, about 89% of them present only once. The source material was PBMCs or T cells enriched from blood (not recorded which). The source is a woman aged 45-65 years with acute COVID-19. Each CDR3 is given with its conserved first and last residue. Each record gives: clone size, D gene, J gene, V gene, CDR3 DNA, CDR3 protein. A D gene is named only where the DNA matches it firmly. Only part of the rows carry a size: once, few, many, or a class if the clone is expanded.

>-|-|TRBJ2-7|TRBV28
TGTGCCAGCACGACACGGCGGGCTATGTATCAGTACTTC
CASTTRRAMYQYF
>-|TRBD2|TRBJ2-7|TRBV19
TGTGCCAGTAGTAACTTCCAGGCTAGCGGAGTCTACGAGCAGTACTTC
CASSNFQASGVYEQYF
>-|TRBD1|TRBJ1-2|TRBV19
TGTGCCAGTAGTATAGGACCCGGACAGGATGATGGCTACACCTTC
CASSIGPGQDDGYTF
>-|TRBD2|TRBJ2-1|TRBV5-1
TGCGCCAGCAGCTATCAACCGGGACTAGTTGGTAGTACCGACTTAGAGCAGTTCTTC
CASSYQPGLVGSTDLEQFF
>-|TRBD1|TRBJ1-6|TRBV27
TGTGCCAGCAGTGCTGGACAGGGGGCAGGTTCACCCCTCCACTTT
CASSAGQGAGSPLHF
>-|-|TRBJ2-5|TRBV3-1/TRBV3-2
TGTGCCAGCAGCCAAGATAAGCGGGCCACTCAAGAGACCCAGTACTTC
CASSQDKRATQETQYF
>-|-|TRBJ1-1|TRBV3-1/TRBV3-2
TGTGCCAGCAGCCAAGTTCAGGGATGGGATACTGAAGCTTTCTTT
CASSQVQGWDTEAFF
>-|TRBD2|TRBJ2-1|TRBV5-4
TGTGCCAGCAGCTTCGTAGCGGGAGTTAGTAATGAGCAGTTCTTC
CASSFVAGVSNEQFF
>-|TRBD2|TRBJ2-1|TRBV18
TGTGCCAGCTCACCTTCCGGGACTAGCGGGAGAATGGTCTACAATGAGCAGTTCTTC
CASSPSGTSGRMVYNEQFF
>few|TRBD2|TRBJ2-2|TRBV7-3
TGTGCCAGCAGCTCGGGACTAGCGACCGGGGAGCTGTTTTTT
CASSSGLATGELFF
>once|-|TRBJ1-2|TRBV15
TGTGCCACCAGCAGAGGGGGAGACGGCACCATGAGTTATGGCTACACCTTC
CATSRGGDGTMSYGYTF
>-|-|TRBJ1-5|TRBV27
TGTGCCAGCAGTTTTGGAGGGGTTCGGCCCCAGCATTTT
CASSFGGVRPQHF
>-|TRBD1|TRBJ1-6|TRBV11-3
TGTGCCAGCAGCAACAACAGGGGGCAGACCCTCCACTTT
CASSNNRGQTLHF
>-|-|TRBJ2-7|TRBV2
TGTGCCAGCATCGGACAGTTCTCCTACGAGCAGTACTTC
CASIGQFSYEQYF
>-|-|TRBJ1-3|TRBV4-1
TGCGCCAGCAGCCAACAGTGGGGAAACACCATATATTTT
CASSQQWGNTIYF
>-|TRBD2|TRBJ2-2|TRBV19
TGTGCCAGTAGTAGACTAGCGTCGAACACCGGGGAGCTGTTTTTT
CASSRLASNTGELFF
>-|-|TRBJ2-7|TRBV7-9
TGTGCCAGCAGCCTCTACTCCTACGAGCAGTACTTC
CASSLYSYEQYF
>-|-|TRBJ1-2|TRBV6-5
TGTGCCAGCAGTTACTTCTCCTGGCCAGGGGACTATGGCTACACCTTC
CASSYFSWPGDYGYTF
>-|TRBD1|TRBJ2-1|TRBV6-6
TGTGCCAGCAGTAGACAGGGAGCCAATGAGCAGTTCTTC
CASSRQGANEQFF
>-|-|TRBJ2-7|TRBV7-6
TGTGCCAGCAGCCCCGACAGAACCTACGAGCAGTACTTC
CASSPDRTYEQYF
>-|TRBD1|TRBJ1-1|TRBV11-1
TGTGCCAGCAGCCCCGGACAGGGCTACACTGAAGCTTTCTTT
CASSPGQGYTEAFF
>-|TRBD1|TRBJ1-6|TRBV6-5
TGTGCCAGCAGCTCCGACAGGGAAAATAATTCACCCCTCCACTTT
CASSSDRENNSPLHF
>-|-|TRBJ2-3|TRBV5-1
TGCGCCAGCAGCTTGGGGGCCGGCTGGGCCGGCACAGATACGCAGTATTTT
CASSLGAGWAGTDTQYF
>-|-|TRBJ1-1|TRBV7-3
TGTGCCAGCAGCCCTAGTGGGAACACTGAAGCTTTCTTT
CASSPSGNTEAFF
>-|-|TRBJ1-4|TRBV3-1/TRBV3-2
TGTGCCAGCAGCCAAGATCGGGGGTCTAATGAAAAACTGTTTTTT
CASSQDRGSNEKLFF
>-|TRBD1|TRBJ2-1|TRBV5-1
TGCGCAAACGAGGACAGGGGTCCCTACAATGAGCAGTTCTTC
CANEDRGPYNEQFF
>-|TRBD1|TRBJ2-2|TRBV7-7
TGTGCCAGCAGCCCTCGGGACAGGGTAACCGGGGAGCTGTTTTTT
CASSPRDRVTGELFF
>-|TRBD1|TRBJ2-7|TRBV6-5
TGTGCCAGCAAGGGAAGAGGGGGCCCCTACGAGCAGTACTTC
CASKGRGGPYEQYF
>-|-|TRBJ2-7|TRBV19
TGTGCCAGTAGTCGAGCCTTAATTCCACCCACCTACGAGCAGTACTTC
CASSRALIPPTYEQYF